This passage covers 18 T cell receptor beta chains from one sample sequenced in a study of neoadjuvant anti-PD-1 for oral cavity cancer. The protocol was immunoSEQ multiplex PCR, while the TCRdb copy is restricted to in-frame clones and leaves out a portion. Of tens of thousands of clones in the sample, around four fifths were seen once. Sequencing used PBMCs, obtained before nivolumab (anti-PD-1) treatment. The receptors stem from a person aged 35-79 years with oral cavity squamous cell carcinoma.

The genes are TRBV2 and TRBJ2-1; TRBD2 matches 7 bases. CDR3 length: 14 residues. CDR1 and CDR2 from the germline V gene are SNHLY and FYNNEI. The V gene end was trimmed by 0 bases and the J gene end by 10 bases; junction bases not matched to a gene: 6. The CDR3 reads CASSEAIPGGEQFF. The CDR3, as DNA: TGTGCCAGCAGTGAAGCAATCCCGGGAGGCGAGCAGTTCTTC.

The CDR3 DNA sequence: TGTGCCAGCAGCCCCCCCTCGACCTACGAGCAGTACTTC. Its protein is CASSPPSTYEQYF. The V and J genes are TRBV9 and TRBJ2-7; D not certain. Per germline, CDR1 SGDLS and CDR2 YYNGEE. Trimming removed 4 bases at V and 2 bases at J, with 10 bases between. The CDR3 sequence is 13 residues long.

CDR3 amino acids: CASSEGQGYNEQFF. The DNA for the CDR3 is TGTGCCAGCTCCGAAGGACAGGGGTACAATGAGCAGTTCTTC. The chain recombines TRBV18 with TRBJ2-1; 9 positions agree with TRBD1. This CDR3 has 14 residues. After removal of 6 bases from V and 4 bases from J, the junction contained 4 bases not matched to a gene. CDR1 and CDR2 from the germline V gene are KGHSH and LQKENI. Variable domain in full (rest from reference TRBV18 and TRBJ2-1): NAGVMQNPRHLVRRRGQEARLRCSPMKGHSHVYWYRQLPEEGLKFMVYLQKENIIDESGMPKERFSAEFPKEGPSILRIQQVVRGDSAAYFCASSEGQGYNEQFFGPGTRLTVL.

V usage is TRBV27 and J usage is TRBJ2-1; TRBD1 matches 7 bases. Per the germline V gene, CDR1 is MNHEY and CDR2 is SMNVEV (reference sequence). V gave up 2 bases and J gave up 2 bases; unmatched junction bases: 9. This CDR3 region has 17 residues. The CDR3 sequence: CASSLHRQGGPYNEQFF. The CDR3 coding sequence is TGTGCCAGCAGTTTACACAGACAGGGTGGCCCCTACAATGAGCAGTTCTTC.

V usage is TRBV5-6 and J usage is TRBJ1-1; D ambiguous. The CDR3 is 11 amino acids. Trimming left V 3 bases short and J 11 bases short, with 11 bases between. Per the germline V gene, CDR1 is SGHDT and CDR2 is YYEEEE. CDR3 nucleotide sequence: TGTGCCAGCAGCTCTGGTTTCGACGCTTTCTTT. It is translated as CASSSGFDAFF.

In its sample, this clone was seen a few times. V and J are TRBV10-1 and TRBJ2-2; D perhaps matches TRBD2 (6 bases). Per germline, CDR1 WNHNN and CDR2 SYGVQD (reference sequence). There are 16 residues in the CDR3. Trimming took 1 base from V and 2 from J, leaving 11 bases between them. The CDR3 is CASSEYAGSNTGELFF. The CDR3 DNA follows: TGCGCCAGCAGTGAGTACGCGGGATCCAACACCGGGGAGCTGTTTTTT.

CDR3 sequence (DNA): TGTGCCAGCAGTTACGGGCGGAGATACGAGCAGTACTTC. The encoded protein is CASSYGRRYEQYF. This sequence joins TRBV6-6 and TRBJ2-7; D unresolved. Germline V gives CDR1 MNHNY, CDR2 SVGAGI (reference sequence). This CDR3 has 13 amino acids. V lost 2 bases and J 4 bases, leaving 9 bases between the germline ends.

The rearrangement links TRBV7-8 to TRBJ1-2; D not certain. V shed 1 base and J shed 8 bases, with 14 bases lying between them. CDR1 is SGHVS and CDR2 is FQNEAQ in the germline V gene. The CDR3 runs to 14 residues. This CDR3 reads CASSLETQLYGYTF. CDR3 in DNA: TGTGCCAGCAGCTTAGAAACACAGCTATACGGCTACACCTTC.

This clone has a handful of counts. The chain is built from TRBV29-1 and TRBJ1-2; D remains unclear. V lost 6 bases, J lost 5 bases, and 7 bases lay in between. Germline lookup yields CDR1 SQVTM and CDR2 ANQGSEA. This CDR3 spans 10 amino acids. CDR3 sequence (DNA): TGCAGCGTGAACTCTTATGGCTACACCTTC. This gives the protein CSVNSYGYTF.

By sample share, this clone is medium-sized (0.01 to 0.1%). This chain uses TRBV18 with TRBJ1-1; the D is unclear. The ends were cut back, 6 bases at V and 1 base at J, with 12 bases in the middle. The CDR3 is made up of 14 amino acids. Per germline, CDR1 KGHSH and CDR2 LQKENI. The CDR3, as DNA: TGTGCCAGCTCTGGGGTCCCGGGGAACACTGAAGCTTTCTTT. Its translation is CASSGVPGNTEAFF.

In this sample, this clone turned up once. The genes are TRBV15 and TRBJ1-5; D is undetermined. V was clipped by 5 bases and J by 0 bases, with 11 bases between them. In germline, CDR1 is LNHNV, CDR2 YYDKDF (reference sequence). The CDR3 has 15 amino acids. This CDR3 reads CATSGEGLSNQPQHF. The CDR3 DNA reads TGTGCCACCAGCGGGGAGGGTCTTAGCAATCAGCCCCAGCATTTT.

The chain couples TRBV6-1 to TRBJ1-4, with a weak D call TRBD1 (5 bases). This CDR3 spans 15 amino acids. Germline lookup yields CDR1 MNHNS and CDR2 SASEGT. V was trimmed by 4 bases and J by 7 bases, leaving 16 bases between them. This CDR3 reads CASSGMGRVGEKLFF. The DNA of the CDR3 is TGTGCCAGCAGTGGGATGGGCAGGGTGGGTGAAAAACTGTTTTTT.

The chain joins TRBV7-2 to TRBJ2-1, with 11 nucleotides matching TRBD2. This CDR3 contains 17 residues. V was pared by 5 bases and J by 5 bases, with 11 bases of the junction left unmatched. Germline values: CDR1 SGHTA, CDR2 FQGNSA. Here the CDR3 reads CASSRRPGLAVNNEQFF. The CDR3, as DNA: TGTGCCAGCAGCCGAAGACCGGGACTAGCGGTTAACAATGAGCAGTTCTTC.

The chain couples TRBV11-2 to TRBJ2-7, with D possibly being TRBD2 (5 bases). CDR1 and CDR2 (germline): SGHAT, FQNNGV. V was clipped by 5 bases and J by 6 bases, with 11 bases between them. The CDR3 totals 12 residues. The CDR3 loop reads CASSPLRGEQYF. The CDR3 DNA follows: TGTGCCAGCAGCCCACTCCGGGGCGAGCAGTACTTC.

The J gene is TRBJ2-7, the V gene TRBV27; D may match TRBD1 or TRBD2 (5 bases each). V was cut by 5 bases and J by 0 bases, with 17 bases left in between. CDR1 and CDR2 (germline): MNHEY, SMNVEV (reference sequence). The CDR3 runs 16 residues. The CDR3 sequence: CASSPPWAGSSYEQYF. The CDR3 coding sequence is TGTGCCAGCAGTCCCCCCTGGGCAGGGAGCTCCTACGAGCAGTACTTC.

The chain recombines TRBV14 with TRBJ2-7, with D possibly matching TRBD1 (5 bases). Germline V gives CDR1 SGHDN, CDR2 FVKESK. V was shortened by 0 bases and J by 2 bases, with 11 bases between the two germline ends. There are 15 residues in the CDR3. The CDR3 DNA is TGTGCCAGCAGCCAAGAGAGGACAATAACCTACGAGCAGTACTTC. It specifies CASSQERTITYEQYF.

This chain connects TRBV27 to TRBJ2-7, with 9 bases lining up with TRBD2. The CDR3 totals 15 residues. The V gene end was trimmed by 6 bases and the J gene end by 2 bases; junction bases not matched to a gene: 8. Germline V gene data show CDR1 as MNHEY and CDR2 as SMNVEV (reference sequence). As DNA, the CDR3 is TGTGCCAGCAGGGAAACTAGCGGGCCCACCTACGAGCAGTACTTC. This encodes CASRETSGPTYEQYF.

CDR3 region: CASSLRDRGRTDTQYF. Written as DNA, the CDR3 is TGTGCCAGCAGCTTACGGGACAGGGGAAGGACAGATACGCAGTATTTT. The chain recombines TRBV11-2 with TRBJ2-3; 10 nucleotides match TRBD1. Germline-derived CDR1 and CDR2 are SGHAT and FQNNGV. Trimming at V came to 2 bases and at J to 3 bases, leaving 5 bases not matched to a gene. This CDR3 is built from 16 residues.